This T cell receptor beta chain is from a study of post-analysis software for immune sequencing data. This clonotype appeared a few times. Its antigen is not identified. Built from TCR beta cDNA, the libraries had unique molecular identifiers in them. TCRdb reprocessed the PCR reads via MiXCR and lists one record per CDR3 protein. The sample shows about 400,000 distinct CDR3 sequences, around a third of them seen only once. The study's findings and limits: By F measure, strong co-clustering occurred among samples prepared in the same batch.

The specimen was blood. The receptor was derived from a girl aged 10 to 17 with multiple sclerosis.

CDR3 coding DNA: TGCGCCAGCAGCTTGATTCCCGCAGAGGTCGAGCAGTACTTC. This translates into CASSLIPAEVEQYF. The V gene is TRBV5-1, the J gene TRBJ2-5; D not resolved. TRBJ2-7 explains the end of the DNA better; the J call may be wrong. The CDR3 has 14 amino acids. Germline-derived CDR1 and CDR2 are SGHRS and YFSETQ.